The next 4 T cell receptor beta chains were all read from a single sample in a study of T cells in Graves' hyperthyroidism and ophthalmopathy. TCR beta CDR3 sequences were amplified from RNA transcripts. With the HTBI primer set, the TCR CDR3 went through a first round of RT-PCR. TCRdb re-called the multiplex PCR reads with MiXCR, one entry per CDR3 protein. The repertoire holds about 350,000 distinct CDR3 sequences, with 14% as singletons. Input material: blood. These receptors all stem from a woman under 40 with Graves' hyperthyroidism.

This clonotype showed up just a few times. V and J are TRBV7-9 and TRBJ2-5; 10 positions match TRBD1. Trimming cost V 2 bases and J 3 bases; bases outside gene matches: 9. Germline assignment: CDR1 SEHNR and CDR2 FQNEAQ (reference sequence). The CDR3 is made up of 17 amino acids. The CDR3 DNA reads TGTGCCAGCAGCTTACCCGGGACAGGGGCCGCGAAAGAGACCCAGTACTTC. Translation: CASSLPGTGAAKETQYF.

This clonotype has just one count. One base away lies a much larger clone, so this may be a sequencing read error. The gene calls are TRBV28 and TRBJ1-4, with D possibly matching TRBD1 (6 bases). CDR1 is MDHEN, CDR2 SYDVKM, per germline. The CDR3 runs 14 residues. The V end was cut by 5 bases, the J end by 12 bases, with 19 bases between. Written as DNA, the CDR3 is TGTGCCAGCAGTCCCAAATGGGGGCGCGAAGAACTGTTTTTT. Its translation: CASSPKWGREELFF.

The chain joins TRBV10-3 to TRBJ1-3, with a weak D call TRBD1 (5 bases). The CDR3 loop spans 12 amino acids. Germline V gives CDR1 ENHRY, CDR2 SYGVKD. V lost 11 bases and J 4 bases, leaving 12 bases between the germline ends. The CDR3 DNA reads as TGTGCCTTAGGGACGTCAGGAAACACCATATATTTT. Protein sequence: CALGTSGNTIYF.

This clonotype was counted ten times or more. The V call is TRBV7-2, the J call TRBJ2-7; D gene uncertain. The ends were cut back, 5 bases at V and 1 base at J, with 12 bases in the middle. Germline loops: CDR1 SGHTA, CDR2 FQGNSA. The CDR3 totals 14 residues. The chain's CDR3 is CASSINPSSYEQYF. Written as DNA, the CDR3 is TGTGCCAGCAGCATCAACCCTTCATCCTACGAGCAGTACTTC.